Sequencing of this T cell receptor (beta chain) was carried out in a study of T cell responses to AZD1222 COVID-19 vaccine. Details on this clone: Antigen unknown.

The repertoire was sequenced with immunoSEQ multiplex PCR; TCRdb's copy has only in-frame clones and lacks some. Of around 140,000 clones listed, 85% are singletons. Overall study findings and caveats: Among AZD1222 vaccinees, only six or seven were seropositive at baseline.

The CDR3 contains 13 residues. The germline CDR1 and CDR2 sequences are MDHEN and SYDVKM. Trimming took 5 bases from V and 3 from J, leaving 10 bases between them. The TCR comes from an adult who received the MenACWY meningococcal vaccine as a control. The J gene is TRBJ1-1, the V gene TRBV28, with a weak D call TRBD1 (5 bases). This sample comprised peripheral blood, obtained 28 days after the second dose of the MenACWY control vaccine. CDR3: CASSTSGYTEAFF. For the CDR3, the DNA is TGTGCCAGCAGTACTTCAGGGTACACTGAAGCTTTCTTT.